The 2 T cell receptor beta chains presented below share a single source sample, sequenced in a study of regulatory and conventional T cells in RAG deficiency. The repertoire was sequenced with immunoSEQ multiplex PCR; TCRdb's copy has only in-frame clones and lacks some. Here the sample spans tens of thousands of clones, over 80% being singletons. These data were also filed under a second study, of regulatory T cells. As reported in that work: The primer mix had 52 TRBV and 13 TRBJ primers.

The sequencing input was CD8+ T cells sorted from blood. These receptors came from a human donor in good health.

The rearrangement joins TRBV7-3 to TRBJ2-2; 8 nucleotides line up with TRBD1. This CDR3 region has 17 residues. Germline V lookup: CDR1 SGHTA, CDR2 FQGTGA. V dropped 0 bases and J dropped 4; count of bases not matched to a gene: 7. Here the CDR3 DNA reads TGTGCCAGCAGCTTAACGGGGCAGGGGGCGGGCACCGGGGAGCTGTTTTTT. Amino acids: CASSLTGQGAGTGELFF.

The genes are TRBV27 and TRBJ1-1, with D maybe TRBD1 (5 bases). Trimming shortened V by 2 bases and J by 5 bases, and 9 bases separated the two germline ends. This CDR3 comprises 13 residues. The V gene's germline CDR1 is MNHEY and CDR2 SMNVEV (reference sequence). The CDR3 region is CASSLGAGTEAFF. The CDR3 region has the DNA TGTGCCAGCAGTTTAGGGGCAGGGACTGAAGCTTTCTTT.